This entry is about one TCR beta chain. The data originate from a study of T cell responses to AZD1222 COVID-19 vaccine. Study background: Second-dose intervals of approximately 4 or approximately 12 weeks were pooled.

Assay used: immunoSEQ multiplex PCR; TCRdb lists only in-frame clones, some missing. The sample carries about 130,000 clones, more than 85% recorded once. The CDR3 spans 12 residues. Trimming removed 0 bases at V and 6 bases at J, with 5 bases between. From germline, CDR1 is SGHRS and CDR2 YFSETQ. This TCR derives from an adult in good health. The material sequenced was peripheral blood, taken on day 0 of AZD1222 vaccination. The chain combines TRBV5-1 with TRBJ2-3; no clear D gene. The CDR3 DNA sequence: TGCGCCAGCAGCTTGGCTGTTGATACGCAGTATTTT. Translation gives CASSLAVDTQYF. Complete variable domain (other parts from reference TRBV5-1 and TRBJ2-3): KAGVTQTPRYLIKTRGQQVTLSCSPISGHRSVSWYQQTPGQGLQFLFEYFSETQRNKGNFPGRFSGRQFSNSRSEMNVSTLELGDSALYLCASSLAVDTQYFGPGTRLTVL.